This record looks at one TCR beta chain sequence and its context. Antigen unknown. Clones were sequenced by immunoSEQ multiplex PCR, and TCRdb holds only the in-frame ones, with some missing. This sample has 84,000 or so clones, with around 90% found just once. This sample was taken from a study of T cell responses to AZD1222 COVID-19 vaccine. Points from the study as a whole: The study reported that nearly half of spike-specific TCRs target unmutated variant regions. Most donors were white British, females outnumbered males, and clonal diversity was possibly underestimated. Spike-specific TCR breadth and depth rose after two AZD1222 doses.

The CDR3 totals 13 residues. With V trimmed by 6 bases and J by 2 bases, 3 bases remained unmatched. The sequencing here drew on peripheral blood, taken on day 0 of AZD1222 vaccination. J is TRBJ1-2 and V is TRBV12-3 or TRBV12-4, with TRBD1 identical over 7 bases. This receptor was taken from an adult in good health. The CDR3 protein is CASSRDRNYGYTF. CDR3 nucleotide sequence: TGTGCCAGCAGCCGGGACAGAAACTATGGCTACACCTTC.